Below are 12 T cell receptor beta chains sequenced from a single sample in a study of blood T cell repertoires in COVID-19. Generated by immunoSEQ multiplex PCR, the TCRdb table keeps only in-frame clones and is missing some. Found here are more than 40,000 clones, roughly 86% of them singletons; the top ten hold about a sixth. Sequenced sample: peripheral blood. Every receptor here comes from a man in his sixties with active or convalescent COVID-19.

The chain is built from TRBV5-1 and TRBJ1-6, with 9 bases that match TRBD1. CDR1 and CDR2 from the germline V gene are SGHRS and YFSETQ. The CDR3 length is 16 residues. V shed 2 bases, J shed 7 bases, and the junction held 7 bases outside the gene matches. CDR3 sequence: CASSFGGTGQNSPLHF. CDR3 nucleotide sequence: TGCGCCAGCAGCTTCGGAGGGACAGGGCAAAATTCACCCCTCCACTTT.

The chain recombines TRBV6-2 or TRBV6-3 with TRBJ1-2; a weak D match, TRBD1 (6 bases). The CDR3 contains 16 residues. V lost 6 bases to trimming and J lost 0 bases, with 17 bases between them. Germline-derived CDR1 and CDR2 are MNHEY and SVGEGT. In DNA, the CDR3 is TGTGCCAGCAGCCCTAGACAGGTTTTAGCTAACTATGGCTACACCTTC. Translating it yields CASSPRQVLANYGYTF.

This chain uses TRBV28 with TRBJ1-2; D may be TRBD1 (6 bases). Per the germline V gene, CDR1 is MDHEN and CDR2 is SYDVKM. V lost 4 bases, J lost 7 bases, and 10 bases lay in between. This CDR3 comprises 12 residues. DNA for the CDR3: TGTGCCAGCAGTTACACGGACAGTGGCTACACCTTC. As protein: CASSYTDSGYTF.

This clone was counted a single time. For the CDR3, the DNA is TGCAGCGTTGGTGGTGGGAGCGGGTATGGCTACACCTTC. This encodes CSVGGGSGYGYTF. J is TRBJ1-2 and V is TRBV29-1; no clear D. The length of the CDR3 is 13 residues. Per germline, CDR1 SQVTM and CDR2 ANQGSEA. Trimming removed 4 bases at V and 5 bases at J, with 14 bases between.

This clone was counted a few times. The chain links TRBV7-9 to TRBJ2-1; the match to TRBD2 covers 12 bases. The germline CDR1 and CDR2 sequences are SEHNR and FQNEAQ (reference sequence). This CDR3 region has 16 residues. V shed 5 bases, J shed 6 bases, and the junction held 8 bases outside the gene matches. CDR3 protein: CASSPPSGGVGNEQFF. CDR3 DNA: TGTGCCAGCAGCCCTCCTAGCGGGGGGGTCGGCAATGAGCAGTTCTTC.

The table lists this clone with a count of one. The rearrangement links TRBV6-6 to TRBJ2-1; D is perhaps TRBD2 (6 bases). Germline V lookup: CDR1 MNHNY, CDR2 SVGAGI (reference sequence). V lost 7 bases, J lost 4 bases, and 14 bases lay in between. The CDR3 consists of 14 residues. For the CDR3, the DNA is TGTGCCAGCACCCAATCAGGGACTTACAATGAGCAGTTCTTC. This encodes CASTQSGTYNEQFF.

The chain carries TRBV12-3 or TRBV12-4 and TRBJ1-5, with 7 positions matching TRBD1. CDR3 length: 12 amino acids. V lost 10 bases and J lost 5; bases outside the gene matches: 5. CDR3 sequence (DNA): TGTGCCACTAGGGGGCACGATCAGCCCCAGCATTTT. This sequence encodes CATRGHDQPQHF.

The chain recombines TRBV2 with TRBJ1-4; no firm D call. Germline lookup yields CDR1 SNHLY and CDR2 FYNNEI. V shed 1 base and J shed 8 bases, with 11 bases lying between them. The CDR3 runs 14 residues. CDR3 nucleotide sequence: TGTGCCAGCAGTGAAGTGGTGCCGGGAGAAAAACTGTTTTTT. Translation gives CASSEVVPGEKLFF.

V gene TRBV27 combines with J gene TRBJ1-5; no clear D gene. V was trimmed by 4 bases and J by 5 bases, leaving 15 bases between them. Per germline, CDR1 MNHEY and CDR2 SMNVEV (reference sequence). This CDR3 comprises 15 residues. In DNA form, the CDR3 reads TGTGCCAGCAGTTCCCGGGTAGGCGGGGATCAGCCCCAGCATTTT. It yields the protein CASSSRVGGDQPQHF.

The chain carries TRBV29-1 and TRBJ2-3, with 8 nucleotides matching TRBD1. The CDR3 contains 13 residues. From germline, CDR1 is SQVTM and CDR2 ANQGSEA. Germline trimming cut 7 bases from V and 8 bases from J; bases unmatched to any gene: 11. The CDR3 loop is CSAGTGDGGTQYF. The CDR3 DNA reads TGCAGCGCCGGGACAGGAGATGGTGGTACGCAGTATTTT.

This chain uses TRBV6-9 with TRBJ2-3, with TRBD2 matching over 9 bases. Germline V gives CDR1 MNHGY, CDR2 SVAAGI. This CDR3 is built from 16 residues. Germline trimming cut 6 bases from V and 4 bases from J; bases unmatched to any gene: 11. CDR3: CASRLYGGGGSDTQYF. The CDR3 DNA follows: TGTGCCAGCAGGCTTTACGGCGGGGGGGGGTCAGATACGCAGTATTTT.

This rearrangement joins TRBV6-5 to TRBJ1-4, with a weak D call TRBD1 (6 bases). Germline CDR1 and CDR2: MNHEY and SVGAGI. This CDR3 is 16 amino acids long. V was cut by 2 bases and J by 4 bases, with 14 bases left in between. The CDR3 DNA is TGTGCCAGCAGTTACCCCCCGGACAGCGTTAATGAAAAACTGTTTTTT. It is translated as CASSYPPDSVNEKLFF.